This T cell receptor (beta chain) was recovered during a study of cytomegalovirus exposure and HLA in healthy donors. Amplification used 60 Vbeta primers and 13 Jbeta primers. This table comes from immunoSEQ multiplex PCR, and its TCRdb copy is limited to in-frame clones, with some not included. The profile shows roughly 100,000 clones, under 85% of them singletons. The study's findings and limits: Association of 16,951 TCR beta sequences with HLA alleles was found at 0.05 false discovery rate in a later analysis. Later analysis suggested most CMV-associated TCR beta chains were HLA-restricted. Usually a TCR sequence was rare, but some public TCRs were found in many donors. An analysis was carried out at a later point. It showed that HLA-associated TCR beta chains were more clonally expanded than equally common non-associated chains.

Note on this clone: Its cognate antigen is unknown.

The clonotype comes from a middle-aged man in good health and CMV-seronegative. The sequenced material came from PBMCs.

CDR3 DNA sequence: TGTGCCAGCAGCTTTCAGGGACTCATGAACACTGAAGCTTTCTTT. Encoded protein: CASSFQGLMNTEAFF. The chain is built from TRBV11-2 and TRBJ1-1, with D perhaps matching TRBD1 (5 bases). This CDR3 is 15 amino acids long. The germline gives CDR1 SGHAT, CDR2 FQNNGV. V was shortened by 3 bases and J by 0 bases, with 11 bases between the two germline ends.